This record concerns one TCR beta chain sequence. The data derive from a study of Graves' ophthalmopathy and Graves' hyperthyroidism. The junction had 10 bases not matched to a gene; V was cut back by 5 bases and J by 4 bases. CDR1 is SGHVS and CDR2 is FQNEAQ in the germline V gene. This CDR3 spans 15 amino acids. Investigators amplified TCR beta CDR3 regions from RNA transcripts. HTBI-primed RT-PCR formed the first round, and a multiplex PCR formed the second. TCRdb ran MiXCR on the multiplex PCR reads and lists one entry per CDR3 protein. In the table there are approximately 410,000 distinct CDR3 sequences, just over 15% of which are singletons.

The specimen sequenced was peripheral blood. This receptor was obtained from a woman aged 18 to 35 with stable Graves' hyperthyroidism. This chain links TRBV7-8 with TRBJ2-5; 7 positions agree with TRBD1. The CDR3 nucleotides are TGTGCCAGCAGCCCCCGGGACAGCGAAACAGAGACCCAGTACTTC. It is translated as CASSPRDSETETQYF.